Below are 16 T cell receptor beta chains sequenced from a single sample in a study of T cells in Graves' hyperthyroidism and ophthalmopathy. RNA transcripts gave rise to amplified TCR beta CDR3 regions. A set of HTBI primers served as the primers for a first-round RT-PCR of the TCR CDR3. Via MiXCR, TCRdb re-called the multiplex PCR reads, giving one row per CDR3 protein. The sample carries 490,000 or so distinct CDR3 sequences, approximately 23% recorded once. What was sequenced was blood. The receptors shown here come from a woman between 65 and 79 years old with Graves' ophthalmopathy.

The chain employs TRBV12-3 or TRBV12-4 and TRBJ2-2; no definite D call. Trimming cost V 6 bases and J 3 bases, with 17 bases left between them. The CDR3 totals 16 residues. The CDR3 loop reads CASSPFRRADTGELFF. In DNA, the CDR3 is TGTGCCAGCAGCCCCTTTAGACGGGCGGACACCGGGGAGCTGTTTTTT.

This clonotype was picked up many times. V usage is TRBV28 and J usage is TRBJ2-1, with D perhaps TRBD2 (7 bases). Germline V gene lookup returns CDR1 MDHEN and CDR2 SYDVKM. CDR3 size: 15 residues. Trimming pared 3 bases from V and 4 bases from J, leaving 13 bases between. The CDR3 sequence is CASSLVGGGYNEQFF. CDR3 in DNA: TGTGCCAGCAGTTTGGTGGGAGGGGGTTACAATGAGCAGTTCTTC.

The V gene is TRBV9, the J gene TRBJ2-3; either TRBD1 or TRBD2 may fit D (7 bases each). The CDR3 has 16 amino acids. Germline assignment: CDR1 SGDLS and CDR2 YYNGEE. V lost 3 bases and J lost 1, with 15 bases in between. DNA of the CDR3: TGTGCCAGCAGCGCCCTACAGGGGAGGGGCACAGATACGCAGTATTTT. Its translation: CASSALQGRGTDTQYF.

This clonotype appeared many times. CDR3 residues: CSATRLVWTSGSTDTQYF. DNA of the CDR3: TGCAGTGCCACCCGGTTAGTTTGGACTAGCGGTAGCACAGATACGCAGTATTTT. The gene calls are TRBV20-1 and TRBJ2-3; TRBD2 agrees at 10 bases. This CDR3 has 18 residues. Trimming cost V 6 bases and J 0 bases; bases outside gene matches: 15. The germline CDR1 and CDR2 sequences are DFQATT and SNEGSKA (reference sequence).

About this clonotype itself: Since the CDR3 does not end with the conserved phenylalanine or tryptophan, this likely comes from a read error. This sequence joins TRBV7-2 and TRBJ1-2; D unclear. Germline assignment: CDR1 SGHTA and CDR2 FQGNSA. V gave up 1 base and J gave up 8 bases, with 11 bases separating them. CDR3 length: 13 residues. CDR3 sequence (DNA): TGTGCCAGCAGCTTAGGGGGTTCGAGGGGCTACACCCTC. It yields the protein CASSLGGSRGYTL.

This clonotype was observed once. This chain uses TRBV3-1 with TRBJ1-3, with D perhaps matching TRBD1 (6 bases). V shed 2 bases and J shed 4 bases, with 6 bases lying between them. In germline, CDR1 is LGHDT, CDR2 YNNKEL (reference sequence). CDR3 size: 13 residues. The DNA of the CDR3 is TGTGCCAGCAGCCAAACAGGGGGAAACACCATATATTTT. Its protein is CASSQTGGNTIYF.

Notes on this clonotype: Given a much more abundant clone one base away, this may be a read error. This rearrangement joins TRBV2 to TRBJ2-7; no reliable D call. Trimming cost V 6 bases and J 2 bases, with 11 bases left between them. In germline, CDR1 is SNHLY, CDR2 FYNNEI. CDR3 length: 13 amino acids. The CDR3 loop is CASSTDSPYEQYF. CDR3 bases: TGTGCCAGCAGCACAGATTCCCCCTACGAGCAGTACTTC.

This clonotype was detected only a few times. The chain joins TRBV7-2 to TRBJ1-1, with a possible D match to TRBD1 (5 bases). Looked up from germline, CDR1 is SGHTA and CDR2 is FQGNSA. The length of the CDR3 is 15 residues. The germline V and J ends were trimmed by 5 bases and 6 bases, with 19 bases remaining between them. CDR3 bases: TGTGCCAGCAGCAGCTTATGGGGGGGTAGATCTGAAGCTTTCTTT. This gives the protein CASSSLWGGRSEAFF.

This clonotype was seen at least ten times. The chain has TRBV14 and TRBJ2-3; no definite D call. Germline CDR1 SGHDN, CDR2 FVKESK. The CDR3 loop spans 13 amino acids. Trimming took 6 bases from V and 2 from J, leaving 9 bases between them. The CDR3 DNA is TGTGCCAGCAGGAGGCAAGTCACAGATACGCAGTATTTT. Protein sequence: CASRRQVTDTQYF.

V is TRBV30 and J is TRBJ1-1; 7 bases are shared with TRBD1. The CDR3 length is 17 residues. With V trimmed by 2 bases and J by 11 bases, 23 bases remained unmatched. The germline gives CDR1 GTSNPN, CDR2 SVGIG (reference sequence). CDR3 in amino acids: CAWSSRGNWIGDVIAFF. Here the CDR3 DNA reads TGTGCCTGGAGTTCCAGGGGGAATTGGATAGGGGACGTGATTGCTTTCTTT.

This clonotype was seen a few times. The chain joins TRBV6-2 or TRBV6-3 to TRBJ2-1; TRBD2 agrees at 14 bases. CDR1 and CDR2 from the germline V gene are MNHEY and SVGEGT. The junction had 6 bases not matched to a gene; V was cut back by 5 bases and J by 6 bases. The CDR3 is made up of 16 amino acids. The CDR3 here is CASSKTGTSGSNEQFF. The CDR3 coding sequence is TGTGCCAGCAGTAAAACCGGGACTAGCGGGAGCAATGAGCAGTTCTTC.

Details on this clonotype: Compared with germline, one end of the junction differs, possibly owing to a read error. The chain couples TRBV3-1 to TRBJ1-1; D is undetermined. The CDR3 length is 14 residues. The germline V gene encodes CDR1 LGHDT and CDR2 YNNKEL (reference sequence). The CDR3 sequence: CASSRIMGNTEASF. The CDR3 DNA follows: TGTGCCAGCAGCCGGATTATGGGCAACACTGAAGCTTCCTTT.

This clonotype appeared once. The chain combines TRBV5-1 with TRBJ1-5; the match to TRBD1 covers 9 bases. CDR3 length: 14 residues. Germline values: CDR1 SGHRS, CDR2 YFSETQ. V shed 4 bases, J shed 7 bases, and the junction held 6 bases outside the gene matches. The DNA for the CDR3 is TGCGCCAGCAGCAAGGGACAGGGAGGGCAGCCCCAGCATTTT. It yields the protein CASSKGQGGQPQHF.

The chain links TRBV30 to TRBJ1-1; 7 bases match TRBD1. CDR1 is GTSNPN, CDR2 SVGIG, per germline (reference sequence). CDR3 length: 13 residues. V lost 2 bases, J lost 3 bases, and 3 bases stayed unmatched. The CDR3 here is CAWSRQGYTEAFF. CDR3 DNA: TGTGCCTGGAGTAGACAGGGTTACACTGAAGCTTTCTTT.

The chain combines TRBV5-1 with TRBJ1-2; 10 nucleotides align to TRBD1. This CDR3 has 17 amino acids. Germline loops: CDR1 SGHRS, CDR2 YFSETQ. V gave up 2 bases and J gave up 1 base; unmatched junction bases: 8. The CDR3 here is CASSLPGQGGLNYGYTF. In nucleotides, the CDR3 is TGCGCCAGCAGCTTACCTGGACAGGGGGGACTTAACTATGGCTACACCTTC.

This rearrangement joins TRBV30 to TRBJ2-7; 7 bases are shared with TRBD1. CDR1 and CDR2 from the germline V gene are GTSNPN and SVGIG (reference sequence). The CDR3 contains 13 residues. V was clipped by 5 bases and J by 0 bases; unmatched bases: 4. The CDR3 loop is CAWAGTASYEQYF. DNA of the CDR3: TGTGCCTGGGCCGGGACAGCCTCCTACGAGCAGTACTTC.